The source of this T cell receptor beta chain is a study of blood T cell repertoires in COVID-19. Repertoires were generated with immunoSEQ multiplex PCR, while TCRdb's copy carries only in-frame clones and drops some. Among approximately 92,000 clones, approximately 82% were seen once, and the ten largest hold around 4.4%. Germline lookup yields CDR1 SGHTS and CDR2 YDEGEE. V gave up 4 bases and J gave up 2 bases, with 19 bases separating them. CDR3 length: 17 residues. The TCR originated in a man in his 60s with acute or convalescent COVID-19. This chain links TRBV5-8 with TRBJ2-1; TRBD2 is a possible D gene (5 bases). What was sequenced was peripheral blood. DNA for the CDR3: TGTGCCAGCAGCCCGGGGATTGGCGGCCTCGCCTACAATGAGCAGTTCTTC. Translation: CASSPGIGGLAYNEQFF.